This T cell receptor (beta chain) was sequenced during a study of T-cell memory formation after mild COVID-19 (dated by TCRdb to about 2021). Concerning the study at large: TCR sequence clusters from the two donors were found to be largely donor specific. In a couple of donors, T-cell clones that expanded and contracted after mild COVID-19 were tracked by sequencing TCRalpha and TCRbeta repertoires over time. The cohort was made up of two young adult volunteers, one female and one male, who were previously healthy. Broad study findings and their caveats: Contracting CD4+ clones were located mainly in the CM and EM memory subsets, whereas CD8+ clones were found to be enriched in EMRA. Clones that contracted from day 15 to 85 showed balanced CD4/CD8 phenotypes, whereas a second wave of clones that expanded from day 15 to 37 leaned towards CD4+. Only a couple of mild cases were covered in the study, and larger cohorts including severe cases with pre-infection samples were considered necessary. Some responding clones were detected in pre-infection memory, which suggested that pre-existing cross-reactive memory T cells had joined the SARS-CoV-2 response. SARS-CoV-2 specificity was not confirmed for the second-wave clones peaking on day 37.

The sequencer listed for this sample is Illumina NovaSeq 6000. TCRalpha and TCRbeta cDNA libraries were built by 5'RACE with constant-segment primers, adding sample barcodes and unique molecular identifiers. Trizol reagent was used to extract RNA from every sample. Libraries were amplified in two PCR steps, with a second sample barcode and Illumina TruSeq adapters added in the second step. Sequencing of the libraries was done on an Illumina NovaSeq, producing 2 x 150 bp paired-end reads. From the authors' description of their analysis: Reads were demultiplexed and collapsed into UMI-guided consensus sequences with migec v1.2.7. With mixcr v2.1.11, UMI consensuses were aligned to TRA and TRB V and J templates and assembled into clonotypes. A clonotype was counted as expanded or contracted only when both edgeR and NoisET called the clonotype significant, with the noise models trained on biological replicates. For edgeR calls, the thresholds were a false discovery rate-adjusted p below 0.01 and a log2 fold-change of 1. As an exploratory analysis of dynamics, max-normalized trajectories of the 1000 most abundant clonotypes were examined by PCA with hierarchical clustering. Separately sequenced CD4+ and CD8+ repertoires were used to assign the CD4 or CD8 phenotype of responding clones. TCRdb reprocessed the public reads (quality trimming at Q25 with fastp, clone calling with MiXCR) and kept in-frame beta chains. Entries are consolidated by CDR3 protein sequence, retaining the most common genes and DNA. V and J calls and clone size were set by TCRdb, not the authors. The sample table contains more than 250,000 distinct CDR3 sequences; only one count was recorded for roughly 18% of them. The ten largest clones represent roughly 23% of the sample.

The germline V end is reduced by 0 bases and the J end by 8 bases; junction bases left unmatched: 5. The CDR3 numbers 15 residues from cysteine through phenylalanine. Kept here is only the CDR3 DNA, which spans 45 bases and is read in frame from base 1. As encoded in the germline V gene, CDR1 is MNHEY while CDR2 is SVGAGI. Ficoll-Paque density gradient centrifugation was the method used to isolate PBMCs. Regarding this clonotype: Its antigen is not yet known. No base-level quality is on record; no much larger clone is a single base apart.

Source material: PBMCs or a T cell subset sorted from them (not recorded which). The clonotype comes from a man aged 18 to 35 who had mild COVID-19 (a few samples of this study predate the infection). The sample titles of this study are shuffled in the database, so cell type and time point are left out; the donor was told from shared clones. Recombination connected TRBV6-5 to TRBJ1-4; the junction holds 8 bases that match TRBD1. The CDR3 sequence is CASSYSDRESEKLFF. In nucleotides, the sequence is TGTGCCAGCAGTTACTCGGACAGGGAGTCCGAAAAACTGTTTTTT.